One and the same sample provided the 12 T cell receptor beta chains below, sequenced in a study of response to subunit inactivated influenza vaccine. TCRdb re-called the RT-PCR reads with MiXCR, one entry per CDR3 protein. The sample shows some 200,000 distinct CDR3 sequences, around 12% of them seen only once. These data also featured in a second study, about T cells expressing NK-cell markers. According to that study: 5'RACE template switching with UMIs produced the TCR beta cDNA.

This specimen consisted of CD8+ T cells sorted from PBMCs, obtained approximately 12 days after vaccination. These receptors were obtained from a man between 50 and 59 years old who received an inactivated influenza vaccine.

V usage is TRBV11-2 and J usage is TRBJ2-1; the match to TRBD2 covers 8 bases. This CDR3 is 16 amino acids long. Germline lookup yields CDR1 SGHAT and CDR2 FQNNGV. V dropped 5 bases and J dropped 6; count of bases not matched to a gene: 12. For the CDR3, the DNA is TGTGCCAGCAGCCCAGAAGCGGGAGTCGGTTCCAATGAGCAGTTCTTC. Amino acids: CASSPEAGVGSNEQFF.

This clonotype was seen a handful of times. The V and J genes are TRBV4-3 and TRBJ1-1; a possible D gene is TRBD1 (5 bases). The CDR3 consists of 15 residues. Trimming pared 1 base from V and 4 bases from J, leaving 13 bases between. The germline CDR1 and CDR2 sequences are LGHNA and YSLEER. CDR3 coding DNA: TGCGCCAGCAGCCAAGGTGGGGGTCTGGGCACTGAAGCTTTCTTT. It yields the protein CASSQGGGLGTEAFF.

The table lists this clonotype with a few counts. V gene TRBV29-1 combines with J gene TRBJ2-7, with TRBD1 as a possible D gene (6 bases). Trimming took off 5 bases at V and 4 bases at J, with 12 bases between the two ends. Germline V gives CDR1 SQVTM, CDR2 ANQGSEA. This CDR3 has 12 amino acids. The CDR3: CSVLRGAYEQYF. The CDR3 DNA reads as TGCAGCGTTCTCAGGGGCGCGTACGAGCAGTACTTC.

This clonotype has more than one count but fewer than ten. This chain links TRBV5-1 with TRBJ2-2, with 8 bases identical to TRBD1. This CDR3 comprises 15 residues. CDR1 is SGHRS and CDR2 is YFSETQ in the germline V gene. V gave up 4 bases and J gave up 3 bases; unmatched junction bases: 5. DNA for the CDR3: TGCGCCAGCAGCCCACGGACAGGGTACACCGGGGAGCTGTTTTTT. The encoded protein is CASSPRTGYTGELFF. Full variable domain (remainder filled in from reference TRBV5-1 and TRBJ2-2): KAGVTQTPRYLIKTRGQQVTLSCSPISGHRSVSWYQQTPGQGLQFLFEYFSETQRNKGNFPGRFSGRQFSNSRSEMNVSTLELGDSALYLCASSPRTGYTGELFFGEGSRLTVL.

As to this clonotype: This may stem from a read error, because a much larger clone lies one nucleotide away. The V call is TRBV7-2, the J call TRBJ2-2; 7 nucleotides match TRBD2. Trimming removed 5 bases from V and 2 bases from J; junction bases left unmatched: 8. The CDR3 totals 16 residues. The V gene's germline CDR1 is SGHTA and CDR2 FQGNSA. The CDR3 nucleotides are TGTGCCAGCAGCGTAGAACCTAGCGGTAACACCGGGGAGCTGTTTTTT. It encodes CASSVEPSGNTGELFF.

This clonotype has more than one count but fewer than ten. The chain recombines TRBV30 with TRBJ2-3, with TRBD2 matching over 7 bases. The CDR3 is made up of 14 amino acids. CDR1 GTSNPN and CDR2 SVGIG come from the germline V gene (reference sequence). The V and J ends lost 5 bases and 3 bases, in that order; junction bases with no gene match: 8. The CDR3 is CAWDTGGGTDTQYF. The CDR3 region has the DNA TGTGCCTGGGACACGGGAGGCGGTACAGATACGCAGTATTTT.

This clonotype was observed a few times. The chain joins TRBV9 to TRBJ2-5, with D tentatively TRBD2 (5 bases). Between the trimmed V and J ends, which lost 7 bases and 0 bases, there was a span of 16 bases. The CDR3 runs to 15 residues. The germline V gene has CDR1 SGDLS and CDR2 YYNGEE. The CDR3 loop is CASSSTDYHQETQYF. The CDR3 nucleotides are TGTGCCAGCTCTAGTACAGACTATCACCAAGAGACCCAGTACTTC.

Here the CDR3 DNA reads TGTGCCAGCAGCTTATATCAAGCGGGAGCGACCTACGAGCAGTACTTC. Its protein product is CASSLYQAGATYEQYF. The rearrangement links TRBV7-6 to TRBJ2-7; 8 bases align to TRBD2. The CDR3 has 16 amino acids. Per the germline V gene, CDR1 is SGHVS and CDR2 is FNYEAQ. Trimming cost V 2 bases and J 2 bases; bases outside gene matches: 8.

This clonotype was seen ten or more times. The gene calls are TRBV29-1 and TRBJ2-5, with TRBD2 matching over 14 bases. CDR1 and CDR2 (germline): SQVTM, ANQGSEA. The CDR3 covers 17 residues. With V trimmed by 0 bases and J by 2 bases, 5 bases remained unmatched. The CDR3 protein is CSVEEGTSGGLQETQYF. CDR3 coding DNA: TGCAGCGTTGAAGAAGGGACTAGCGGGGGACTTCAAGAGACCCAGTACTTC.

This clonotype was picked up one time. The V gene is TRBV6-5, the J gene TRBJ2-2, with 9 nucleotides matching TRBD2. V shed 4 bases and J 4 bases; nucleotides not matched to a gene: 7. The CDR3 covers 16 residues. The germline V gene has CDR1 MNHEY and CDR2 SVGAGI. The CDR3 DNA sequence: TGTGCCAGCAGTTCCGGGCTAGCGGGGTTCACCGGGGAGCTGTTTTTT. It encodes CASSSGLAGFTGELFF.

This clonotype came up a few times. This CDR3 reads CASSLAISSYNEQFF. In nucleotides, the CDR3 is TGCGCCAGCAGCTTGGCGATTAGCTCCTACAATGAGCAGTTCTTC. This rearrangement joins TRBV5-1 to TRBJ2-1; D not certain. V lost 0 bases and J 0 bases, leaving 7 bases between the germline ends. The germline V gene has CDR1 SGHRS and CDR2 YFSETQ. CDR3 length: 15 amino acids.

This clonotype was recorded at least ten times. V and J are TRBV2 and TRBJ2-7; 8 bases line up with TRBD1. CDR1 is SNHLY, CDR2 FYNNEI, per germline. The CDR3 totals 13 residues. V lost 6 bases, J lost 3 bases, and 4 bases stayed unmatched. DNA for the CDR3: TGTGCCAGCAGGGACAGGGCGTACTACGAGCAGTACTTC. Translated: CASRDRAYYEQYF.